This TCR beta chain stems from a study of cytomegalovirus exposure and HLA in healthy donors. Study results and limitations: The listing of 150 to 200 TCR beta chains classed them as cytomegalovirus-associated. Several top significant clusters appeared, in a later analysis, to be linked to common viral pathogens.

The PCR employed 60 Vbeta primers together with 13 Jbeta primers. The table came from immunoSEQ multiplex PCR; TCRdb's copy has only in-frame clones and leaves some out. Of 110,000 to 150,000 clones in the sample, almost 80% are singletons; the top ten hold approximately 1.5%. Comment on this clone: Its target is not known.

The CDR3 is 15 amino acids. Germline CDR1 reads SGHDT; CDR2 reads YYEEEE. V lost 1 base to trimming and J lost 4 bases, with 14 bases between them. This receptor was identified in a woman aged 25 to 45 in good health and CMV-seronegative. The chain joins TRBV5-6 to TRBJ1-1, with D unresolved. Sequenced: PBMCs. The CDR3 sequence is CASSLNSGGSTEAFF. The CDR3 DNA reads TGTGCCAGCAGCTTGAATTCCGGCGGCTCCACTGAAGCTTTCTTT.